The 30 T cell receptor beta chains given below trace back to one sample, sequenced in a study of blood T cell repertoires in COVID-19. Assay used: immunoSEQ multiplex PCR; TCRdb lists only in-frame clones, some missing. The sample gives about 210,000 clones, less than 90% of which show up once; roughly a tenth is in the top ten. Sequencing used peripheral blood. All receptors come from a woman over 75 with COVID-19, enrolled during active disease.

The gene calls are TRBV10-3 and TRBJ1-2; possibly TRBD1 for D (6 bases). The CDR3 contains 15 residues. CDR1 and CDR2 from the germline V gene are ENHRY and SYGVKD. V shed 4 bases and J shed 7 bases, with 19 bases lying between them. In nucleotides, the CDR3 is TGTGCCATCAGTGGACAGGTCCGGCCATTGGGTGGCTACACCTTC. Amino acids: CAISGQVRPLGGYTF.

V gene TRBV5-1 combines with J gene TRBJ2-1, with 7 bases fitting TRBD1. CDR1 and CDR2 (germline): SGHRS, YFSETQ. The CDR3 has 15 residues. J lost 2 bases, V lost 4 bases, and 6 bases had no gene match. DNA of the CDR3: TGCGCCAGCAGCCAAGGGGGCCTTCCCTACAATGAGCAGTTCTTC. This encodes CASSQGGLPYNEQFF.

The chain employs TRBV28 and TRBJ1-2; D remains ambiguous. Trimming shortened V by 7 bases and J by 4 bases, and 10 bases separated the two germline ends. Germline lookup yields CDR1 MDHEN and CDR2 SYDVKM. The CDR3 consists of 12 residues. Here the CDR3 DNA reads TGTGCCAGCACCAGAGAGGGCTATGGCTACACCTTC. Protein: CASTREGYGYTF.

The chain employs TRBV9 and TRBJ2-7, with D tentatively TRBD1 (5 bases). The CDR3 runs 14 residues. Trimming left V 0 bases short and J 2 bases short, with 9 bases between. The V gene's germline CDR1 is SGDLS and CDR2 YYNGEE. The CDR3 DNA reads TGTGCCAGCAGCGTAGGGGGCAGCACCTACGAGCAGTACTTC. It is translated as CASSVGGSTYEQYF.

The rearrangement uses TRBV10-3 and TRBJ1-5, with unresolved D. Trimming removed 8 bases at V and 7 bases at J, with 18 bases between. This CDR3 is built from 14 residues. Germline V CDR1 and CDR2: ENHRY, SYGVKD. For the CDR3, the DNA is TGTGCCATCCCGAGTCGGGCGCCGGGGCAGCCCCAGCATTTT. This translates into CAIPSRAPGQPQHF.

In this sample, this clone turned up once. The CDR3 nucleotides read TGTGCCAGCAGCCCCGACAGGGAAGGCTATGGCTACACCTTC. Translating gives CASSPDREGYGYTF. The chain combines TRBV3-1 (or the pseudogene TRBV3-2) with TRBJ1-2, with TRBD1 identical over 7 bases. With 4 bases clipped from V and 4 bases from J, the junction kept 6 bases outside the gene matches. The CDR3 totals 14 residues. Per germline, CDR1 LGHDT and CDR2 YNNKEL (reference sequence).

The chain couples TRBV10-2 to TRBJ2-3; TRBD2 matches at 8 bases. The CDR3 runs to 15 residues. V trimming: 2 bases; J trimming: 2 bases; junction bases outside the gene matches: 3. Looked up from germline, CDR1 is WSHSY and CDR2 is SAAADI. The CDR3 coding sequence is TGCGCCAGCAGTGAGAGTAGCGGGACCACAGATACGCAGTATTTT. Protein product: CASSESSGTTDTQYF.

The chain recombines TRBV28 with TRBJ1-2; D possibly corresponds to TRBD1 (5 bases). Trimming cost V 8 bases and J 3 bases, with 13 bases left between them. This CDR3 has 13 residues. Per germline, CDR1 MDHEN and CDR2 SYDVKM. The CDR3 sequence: CASRGVPYYGYTF. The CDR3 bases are TGTGCCAGCCGGGGGGTGCCTTACTATGGCTACACCTTC.

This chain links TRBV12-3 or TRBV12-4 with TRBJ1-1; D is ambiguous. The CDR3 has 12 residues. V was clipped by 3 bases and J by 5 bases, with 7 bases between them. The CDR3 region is CASSFSVTEAFF. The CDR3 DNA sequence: TGTGCCAGCAGTTTTAGTGTGACTGAAGCTTTCTTT.

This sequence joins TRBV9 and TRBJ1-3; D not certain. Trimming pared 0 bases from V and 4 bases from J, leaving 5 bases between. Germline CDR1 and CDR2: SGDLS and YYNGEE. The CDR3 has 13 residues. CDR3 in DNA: TGTGCCAGCAGCGTAGGAGGGGGAAACACCATATATTTT. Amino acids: CASSVGGGNTIYF.

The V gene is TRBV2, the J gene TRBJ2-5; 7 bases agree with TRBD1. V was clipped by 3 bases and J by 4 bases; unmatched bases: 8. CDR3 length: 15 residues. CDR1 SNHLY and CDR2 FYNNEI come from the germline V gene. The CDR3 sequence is CASSDFRGSGETQYF. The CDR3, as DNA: TGTGCCAGCAGTGACTTCAGGGGGAGCGGAGAGACCCAGTACTTC.

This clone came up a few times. The CDR3 DNA reads TGTGCCAGCAGCCTACTTAAGGTGGGGGGGCTCTCCGGGGAGCTGTTTTTT. This sequence encodes CASSLLKVGGLSGELFF. This chain connects TRBV4-2 to TRBJ2-2; D is perhaps TRBD2 (7 bases). The CDR3 has 17 residues. Germline values: CDR1 LGHNA, CDR2 YNFKEQ. V was shortened by 4 bases and J by 6 bases, with 21 bases between the two germline ends.

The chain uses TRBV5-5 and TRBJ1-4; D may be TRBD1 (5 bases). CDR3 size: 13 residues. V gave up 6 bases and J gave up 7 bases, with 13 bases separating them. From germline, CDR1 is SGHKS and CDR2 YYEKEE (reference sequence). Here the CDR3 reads CASTRDRGEKLFF. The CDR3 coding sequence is TGTGCCAGCACCCGTGACAGAGGTGAAAAACTGTTTTTT.

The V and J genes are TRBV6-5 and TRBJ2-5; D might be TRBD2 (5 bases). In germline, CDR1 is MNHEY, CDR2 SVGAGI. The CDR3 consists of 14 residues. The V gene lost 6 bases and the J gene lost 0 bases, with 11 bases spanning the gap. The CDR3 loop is CASRTGSYQETQYF. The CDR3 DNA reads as TGTGCCAGCAGGACGGGGAGCTACCAAGAGACCCAGTACTTC.

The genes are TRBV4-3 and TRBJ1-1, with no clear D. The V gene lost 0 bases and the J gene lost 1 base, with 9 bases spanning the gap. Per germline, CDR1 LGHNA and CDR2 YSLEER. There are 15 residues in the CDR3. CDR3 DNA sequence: TGCGCCAGCAGCCAAGATCCGGGAGGGAACACTGAAGCTTTCTTT. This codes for CASSQDPGGNTEAFF.

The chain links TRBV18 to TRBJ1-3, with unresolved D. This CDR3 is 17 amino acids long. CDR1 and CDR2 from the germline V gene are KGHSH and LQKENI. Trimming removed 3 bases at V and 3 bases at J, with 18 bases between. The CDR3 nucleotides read TGTGCCAGCTCACCGCATCGACCGGGAGAAGGTGGAAACACCATATATTTT. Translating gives CASSPHRPGEGGNTIYF. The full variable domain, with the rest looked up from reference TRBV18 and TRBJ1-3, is NAGVMQNPRHLVRRRGQEARLRCSPMKGHSHVYWYRQLPEEGLKFMVYLQKENIIDESGMPKERFSAEFPKEGPSILRIQQVVRGDSAAYFCASSPHRPGEGGNTIYFGEGSWLTVV.

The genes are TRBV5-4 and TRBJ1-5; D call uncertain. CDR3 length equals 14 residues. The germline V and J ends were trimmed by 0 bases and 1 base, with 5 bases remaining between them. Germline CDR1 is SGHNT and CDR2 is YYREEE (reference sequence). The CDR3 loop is CASSLAGSNQPQHF. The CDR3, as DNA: TGTGCCAGCAGCTTGGCGGGGAGCAATCAGCCCCAGCATTTT.

CDR3 DNA sequence: TGCGCCAGCAGCTACCGTAATAGCGGACTCAACACTGAAGCTTTCTTT. Protein sequence: CASSYRNSGLNTEAFF. The V gene is TRBV5-1, the J gene TRBJ1-1; D is uncertain. The V and J ends lost 3 bases and 2 bases respectively, with 17 bases between them. Germline V CDR1 and CDR2: SGHRS, YFSETQ. The CDR3 length is 16 residues.

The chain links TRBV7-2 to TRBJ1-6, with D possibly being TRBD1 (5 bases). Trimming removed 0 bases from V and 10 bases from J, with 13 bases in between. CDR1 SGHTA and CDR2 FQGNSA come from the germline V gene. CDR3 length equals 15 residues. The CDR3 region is CASSLAVGGYSPLHF. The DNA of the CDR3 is TGTGCCAGCAGCTTAGCGGTGGGGGGGTACTCACCCCTCCACTTT. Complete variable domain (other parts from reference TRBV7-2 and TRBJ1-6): GAGVSQSPSNKVTEKGKDVELRCDPISGHTALYWYRQSLGQGLEFLIYFQGNSAPDKSGLPSDRFSAERTGGSVSTLTIQRTQQEDSAVYLCASSLAVGGYSPLHFGNGTRLTVT.

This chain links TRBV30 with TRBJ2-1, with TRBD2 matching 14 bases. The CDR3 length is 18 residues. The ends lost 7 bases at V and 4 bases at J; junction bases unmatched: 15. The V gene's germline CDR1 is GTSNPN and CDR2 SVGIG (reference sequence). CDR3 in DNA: TGTGCCTCGTTAGGACTAGCGGGGGGCCAGGGATCTTACAATGAGCAGTTCTTC. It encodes CASLGLAGGQGSYNEQFF.

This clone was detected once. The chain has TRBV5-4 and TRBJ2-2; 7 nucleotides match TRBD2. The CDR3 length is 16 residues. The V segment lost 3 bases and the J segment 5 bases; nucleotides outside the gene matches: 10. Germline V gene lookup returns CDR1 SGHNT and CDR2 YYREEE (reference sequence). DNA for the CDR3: TGTGCCAGCAGCTCCACTACTAGCGAAGGGACCGGGGAGCTGTTTTTT. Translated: CASSSTTSEGTGELFF.

CDR3 protein: CASSPRLAGSSSSYNEQFF. The CDR3 DNA follows: TGTGCCAGCAGCCCACGACTAGCGGGGTCATCAAGCTCCTACAATGAGCAGTTCTTC. V is TRBV11-2 and J is TRBJ2-1; TRBD2 matches 11 bases. Germline V gene lookup returns CDR1 SGHAT and CDR2 FQNNGV. Trimming took 5 bases from V and 0 from J; bases not matched to a gene: 12. This CDR3 has 19 residues.

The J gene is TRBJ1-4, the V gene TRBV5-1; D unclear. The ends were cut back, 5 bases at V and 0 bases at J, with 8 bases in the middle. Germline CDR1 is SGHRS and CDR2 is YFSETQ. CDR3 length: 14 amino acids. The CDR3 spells CASRGSTTNEKLFF. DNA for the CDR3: TGCGCCAGCAGAGGGAGCACAACTAATGAAAAACTGTTTTTT.

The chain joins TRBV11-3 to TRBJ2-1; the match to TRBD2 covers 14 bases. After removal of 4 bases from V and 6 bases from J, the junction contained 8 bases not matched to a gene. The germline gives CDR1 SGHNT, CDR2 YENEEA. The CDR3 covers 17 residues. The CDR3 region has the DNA TGTGCCAGCAGCTCCCGGACTAGCGGGGGGCGAGCCAATGAGCAGTTCTTC. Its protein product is CASSSRTSGGRANEQFF.

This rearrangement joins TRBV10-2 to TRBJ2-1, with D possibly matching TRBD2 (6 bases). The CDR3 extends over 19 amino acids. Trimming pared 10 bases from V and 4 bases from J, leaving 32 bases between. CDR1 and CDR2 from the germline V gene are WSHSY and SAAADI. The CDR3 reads CAISDRGTPSRGLYNEQFF. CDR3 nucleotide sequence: TGCGCCATCAGCGACCGGGGCACACCCTCGAGGGGACTTTACAATGAGCAGTTCTTC.

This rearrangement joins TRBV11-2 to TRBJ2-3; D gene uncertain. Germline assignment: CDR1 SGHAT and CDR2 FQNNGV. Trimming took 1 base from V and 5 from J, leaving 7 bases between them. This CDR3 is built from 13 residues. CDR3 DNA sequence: TGTGCCAGCAGCTTAGTGGAGCAAGATACGCAGTATTTT. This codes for CASSLVEQDTQYF. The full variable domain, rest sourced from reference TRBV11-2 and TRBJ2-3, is EAGVAQSPRYKIIEKRQSVAFWCNPISGHATLYWYQQILGQGPKLLIQFQNNGVVDDSQLPKDRFSAERLKGVDSTLKIQPAKLEDSAVYLCASSLVEQDTQYFGPGTRLTVL.

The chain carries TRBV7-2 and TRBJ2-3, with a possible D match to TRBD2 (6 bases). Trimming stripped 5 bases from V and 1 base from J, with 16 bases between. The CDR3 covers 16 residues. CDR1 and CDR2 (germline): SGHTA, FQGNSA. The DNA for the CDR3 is TGTGCCAGCAGCCAAAGGCCCGGGGGACGCACAGATACGCAGTATTTT. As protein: CASSQRPGGRTDTQYF.

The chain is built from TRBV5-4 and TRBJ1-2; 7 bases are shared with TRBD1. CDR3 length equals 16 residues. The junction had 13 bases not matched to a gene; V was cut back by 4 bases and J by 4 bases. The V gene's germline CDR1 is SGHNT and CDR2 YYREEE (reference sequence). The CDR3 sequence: CASSNTVRDSPYGYTF. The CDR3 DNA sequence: TGTGCCAGCAGCAATACCGTCCGGGACAGCCCCTATGGCTACACCTTC.

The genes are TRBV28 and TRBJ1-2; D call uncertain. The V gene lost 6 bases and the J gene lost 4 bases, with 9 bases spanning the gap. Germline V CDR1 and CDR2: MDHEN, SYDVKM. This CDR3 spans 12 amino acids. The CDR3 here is CASRPLAYGYTF. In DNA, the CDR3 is TGTGCCAGCAGGCCCCTGGCCTATGGCTACACCTTC.

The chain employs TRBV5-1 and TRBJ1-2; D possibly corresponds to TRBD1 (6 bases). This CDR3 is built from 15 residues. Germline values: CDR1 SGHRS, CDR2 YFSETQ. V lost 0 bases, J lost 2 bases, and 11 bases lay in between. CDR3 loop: CASSLGPQGNYGYTF. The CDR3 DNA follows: TGCGCCAGCAGCTTGGGCCCGCAGGGGAACTATGGCTACACCTTC.